These 27 T cell receptor beta chains were sequenced from one sample in a study of T cell clusters in autoimmune cytopenias. One tube held mixed TRB-A and TRB-B primer pools for touch-down PCR. TCRdb processed the multiplex PCR reads again and assigns one entry to each CDR3 protein, with no DNA. The sample data list around 11,000 distinct CDR3 sequences. Each sample's input was roughly 270 ng genomic DNA, 35,000 to 40,000 genome equivalents. These same data were also listed under a study on T cell repertoires in aging, cancer and after chemotherapy.

Material for sequencing was peripheral blood. The receptors were sampled from a human donor in good health.

The rearrangement links TRBV19 to TRBJ2-3; TCRdb's D call, TRBD2, is unchecked because there is no DNA. Germline V gene data show CDR1 as LNHDA and CDR2 as SQIVND (reference sequence). CDR3 length equals 16 residues. The CDR3 is CASSILAGGPTDTQYF.

This chain links TRBV28 with TRBJ2-2; TCRdb's assignment of TRBD2 cannot be checked, as there is no DNA. Per the germline V gene, CDR1 is MDHEN and CDR2 is SYDVKM. The CDR3 contains 14 residues. CDR3: CASSFQGGTGELFF. Full variable domain (outside the CDR3, taken from reference TRBV28 and TRBJ2-2): DVKVTQSSRYLVKRTGEKVFLECVQDMDHENMFWYRQDPGLGLRLIYFSYDVKMKEKGDIPEGYSVSREKKERFSLILESASTNQTSMYLCASSFQGGTGELFFGEGSRLTVL.

This clonotype counts as medium-sized by frequency. Here the CDR3 reads CASSGQGGEQYF. The chain combines TRBV19 with TRBJ2-7; TCRdb lists TRBD1, though no DNA is available to test this call. CDR3 length equals 12 residues. CDR1 and CDR2 from the germline V gene are LNHDA and SQIVND (reference sequence). Combining the CDR3 with reference TRBV19 and TRBJ2-7 gives the whole variable domain DGGITQSPKYLFRKEGQNVTLSCEQNLNHDAMYWYRQDPGQGLRLIYYSQIVNDFQKGDIAEGYSVSREKKESFPLTVTSAQKNPTAFYLCASSGQGGEQYFGPGTRLTVT.

CDR3 protein: CASSLIDRGSYEQYF. The V gene is TRBV7-9, the J gene TRBJ2-7; TCRdb reports TRBD1, a call that lacks DNA to check it against. CDR3 size: 15 residues. Germline V gene lookup returns CDR1 SEHNR and CDR2 FQNEAQ (reference sequence).

The chain links TRBV5-5 to TRBJ1-4; the D call of TRBD1 rests on TCRdb alone, since no DNA is present to check it. Germline CDR1 SGHKS, CDR2 YYEKEE (reference sequence). The CDR3 contains 16 residues. Here the CDR3 reads CASSPNSGQPNEKLFF.

The CDR3 protein is CASSSRTSEETQYF. This rearrangement joins TRBV5-4 to TRBJ2-5; TCRdb selects TRBD2, and the lack of DNA leaves this call unchecked. The germline CDR1 and CDR2 sequences are SGHNT and YYREEE (reference sequence). The CDR3 has 14 residues.

This clonotype counts as medium-sized by frequency. The gene calls are TRBV20-1 and TRBJ2-7; TCRdb's assignment of TRBD1 cannot be checked, as there is no DNA. The CDR3 totals 15 residues. The germline V gene has CDR1 DFQATT and CDR2 SNEGSKA (reference sequence). Here the CDR3 reads CSASTTRGQVYEQYF.

V is TRBV6-5 and J is TRBJ2-2; without DNA, the TCRdb call of TRBD1 cannot be checked. There are 14 residues in the CDR3. Germline V gene lookup returns CDR1 MNHEY and CDR2 SVGAGI. The CDR3: CASSRDSFSGELFF.

J is TRBJ2-3 and V is TRBV6-5; the D gene TCRdb calls, TRBD1, cannot be checked with no DNA. This CDR3 has 17 amino acids. Germline V CDR1 and CDR2: MNHEY, SVGAGI. CDR3 protein: CASSYSGQGGGTDTQYF.

The CDR3 sequence is CASSLRAYTGVETQYF. The chain uses TRBV5-1 and TRBJ2-5; the TRBD1 assignment by TCRdb is unverifiable without DNA. Germline CDR1 is SGHRS and CDR2 is YFSETQ. CDR3 length: 16 amino acids.

The chain is built from TRBV5-4 and TRBJ1-6; TCRdb's assignment of TRBD1 cannot be checked, as there is no DNA. The CDR3 has 15 amino acids. The germline V gene encodes CDR1 SGHNT and CDR2 YYREEE (reference sequence). The CDR3 spells CDSSFYDRFNSPLHF.

The chain combines TRBV28 with TRBJ1-1; TCRdb picks TRBD1, but there is no DNA to check that call. Germline V gene sequence: CDR1 MDHEN, CDR2 SYDVKM. The CDR3 is made up of 14 amino acids. CDR3: CASSYDRENTEAFF.

The V gene is TRBV14, the J gene TRBJ1-6. CDR1 is SGHDN and CDR2 is FVKESK in the germline V gene. CDR3 length: 16 residues. CDR3 sequence: CASSASRSSYNSPLHF.

This chain links TRBV7-2 with TRBJ1-5; TCRdb lists TRBD1, though no DNA is available to test this call. Germline CDR1 SGHTA, CDR2 FQGNSA. CDR3 length equals 17 residues. Here the CDR3 reads CASSLRDRSFSNQPQHF.

The V gene is TRBV19, the J gene TRBJ1-1; the D gene TCRdb calls, TRBD1, cannot be checked with no DNA. This CDR3 region has 13 residues. From germline, CDR1 is LNHDA and CDR2 SQIVND (reference sequence). The CDR3 protein is CASRVPGQGPAFF.

This chain uses TRBV25-1 with TRBJ1-6; TCRdb gives TRBD1 as the D gene, but with no DNA this cannot be confirmed. Germline CDR1 MGHDK, CDR2 SYGVNS. The CDR3 covers 14 residues. CDR3 sequence: CASGYRGYNSPLHF. Drawing the rest from reference TRBV25-1 and TRBJ1-6, the complete variable domain is EADIYQTPRYLVIGTGKKITLECSQTMGHDKMYWYQQDPGMELHLIHYSYGVNSTEKGDLSSESTVSRIRTEHFPLTLESARPSHTSQYLCASGYRGYNSPLHFGNGTRLTVT.

The gene calls are TRBV12-3 or TRBV12-4 and TRBJ2-2. The CDR3 has 13 amino acids. CDR3 sequence reads: CASSYANTGELFF.

This sequence joins TRBV11-1 and TRBJ2-3. Per the germline V gene, CDR1 is SGHAT and CDR2 is FQDESV (reference sequence). The CDR3 contains 16 residues. CDR3 amino acids: CASSLRKLKDLDTQYF.

The CDR3 sequence: CASSGLAGGNEQFF. This chain links TRBV12-3 or TRBV12-4 with TRBJ2-1; the TRBD2 assignment by TCRdb is unverifiable without DNA. CDR3 length: 14 residues.

The chain couples TRBV6-5 to TRBJ2-3; as DNA is missing, the TRBD2 call by TCRdb cannot be tested. Germline assignment: CDR1 MNHEY and CDR2 SVGAGI. The CDR3 is 16 residues long. The CDR3 here is CASSPTGGLFTDTKYF.

The chain recombines TRBV5-1 with TRBJ1-2; TCRdb indicates TRBD1, and absent DNA this call remains unverified. The CDR3 runs to 16 residues. Germline assignment: CDR1 SGHRS and CDR2 YFSETQ. This chain's CDR3 is CASSLGSGYENYGYTF.

CDR3 amino acids: CATSDSDRGEYNEQFF. The chain links TRBV24-1 to TRBJ2-1; TCRdb names TRBD1, which stays unverified in the absence of DNA. The CDR3 loop spans 16 amino acids. Per the germline V gene, CDR1 is KGHDR and CDR2 is SFDVKD.

J is TRBJ1-5 and V is TRBV6-5; TCRdb calls TRBD1, which cannot be checked without DNA. This CDR3 has 14 amino acids. CDR1 is MNHEY, CDR2 SVGAGI, per germline. CDR3 in amino acids: CASSSGTGGQPQHF.

This clonotype is called medium-sized (0.01 to 0.1%) based on its frequency. The chain joins TRBV30 to TRBJ1-3; TCRdb proposes TRBD1, but this gene call is untestable without DNA. This CDR3 comprises 15 residues. Germline loops: CDR1 GTSNPN, CDR2 SVGIG (reference sequence). The CDR3 loop is CAWSLTGAGGNTIYF.

Frequency places this clonotype as medium-sized (0.01 to 0.1%). The chain carries TRBV6-1 and TRBJ1-3; as DNA is missing, the TRBD1 call by TCRdb cannot be tested. This CDR3 is 15 amino acids long. Germline V lookup: CDR1 MNHNS, CDR2 SASEGT. The CDR3 loop is CASSSGQSSGNTIYF.

The chain combines TRBV9 with TRBJ1-2. This CDR3 has 12 residues. CDR1 SGDLS and CDR2 YYNGEE come from the germline V gene. CDR3 amino acids: CASSVDTNGYTF.

Its frequency marks this clonotype as medium-sized. CDR3 loop: CASSLEYGLNTGELFF. The chain employs TRBV5-4 and TRBJ2-2. Germline CDR1 is SGHNT and CDR2 is YYREEE (reference sequence). The CDR3 consists of 16 residues.